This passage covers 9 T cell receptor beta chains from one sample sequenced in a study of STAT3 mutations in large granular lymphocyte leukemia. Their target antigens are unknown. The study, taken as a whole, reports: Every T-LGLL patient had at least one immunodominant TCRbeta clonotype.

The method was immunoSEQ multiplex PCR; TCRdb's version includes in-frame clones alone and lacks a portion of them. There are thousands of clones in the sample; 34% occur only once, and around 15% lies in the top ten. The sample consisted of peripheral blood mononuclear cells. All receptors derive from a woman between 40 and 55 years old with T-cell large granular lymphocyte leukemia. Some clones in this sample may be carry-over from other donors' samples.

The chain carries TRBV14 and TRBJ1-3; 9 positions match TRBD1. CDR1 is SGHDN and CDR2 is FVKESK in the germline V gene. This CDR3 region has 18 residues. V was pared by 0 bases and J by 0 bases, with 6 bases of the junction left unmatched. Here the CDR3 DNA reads TGTGCCAGCAGCCAAGATCTGGGACAGGGACCCTCTGGAAACACCATATATTTT. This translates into CASSQDLGQGPSGNTIYF. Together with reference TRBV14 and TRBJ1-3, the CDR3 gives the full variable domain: EAGVTQFPSHSVIEKGQTVTLRCDPISGHDNLYWYRRVMGKEIKFLLHFVKESKQDESGMPNNRFLAERTGGTYSTLKVQPAELEDSGVYFCASSQDLGQGPSGNTIYFGEGSWLTVV.

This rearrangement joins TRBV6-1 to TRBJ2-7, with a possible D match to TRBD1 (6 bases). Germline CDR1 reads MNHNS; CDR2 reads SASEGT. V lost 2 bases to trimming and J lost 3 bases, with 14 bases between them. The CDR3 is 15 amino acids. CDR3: CASSEKAGADYEQYF. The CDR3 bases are TGTGCCAGCAGTGAAAAGGCAGGGGCGGACTACGAGCAGTACTTC.

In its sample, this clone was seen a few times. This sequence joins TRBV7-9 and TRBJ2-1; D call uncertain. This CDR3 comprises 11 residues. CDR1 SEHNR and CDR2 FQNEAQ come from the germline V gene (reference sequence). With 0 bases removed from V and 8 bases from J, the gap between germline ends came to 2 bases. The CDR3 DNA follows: TGTGCCAGCAGCTTAGCGGATGAGCAGTTCTTC. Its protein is CASSLADEQFF.

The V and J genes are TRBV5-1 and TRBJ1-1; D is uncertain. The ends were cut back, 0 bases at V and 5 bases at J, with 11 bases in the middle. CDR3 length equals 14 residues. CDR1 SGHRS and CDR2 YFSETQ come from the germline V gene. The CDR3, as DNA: TGCGCCAGCAGCTTGGGACCCCTCGGGACTGAAGCTTTCTTT. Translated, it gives CASSLGPLGTEAFF.

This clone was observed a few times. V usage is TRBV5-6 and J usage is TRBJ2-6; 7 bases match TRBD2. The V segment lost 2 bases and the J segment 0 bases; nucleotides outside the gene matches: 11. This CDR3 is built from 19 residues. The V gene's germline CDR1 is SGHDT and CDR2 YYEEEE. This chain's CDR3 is CASSFGGGRLSSGANVLTF. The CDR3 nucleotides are TGTGCCAGCAGCTTCGGGGGAGGGCGGCTAAGCTCTGGGGCCAACGTCCTGACTTTC.

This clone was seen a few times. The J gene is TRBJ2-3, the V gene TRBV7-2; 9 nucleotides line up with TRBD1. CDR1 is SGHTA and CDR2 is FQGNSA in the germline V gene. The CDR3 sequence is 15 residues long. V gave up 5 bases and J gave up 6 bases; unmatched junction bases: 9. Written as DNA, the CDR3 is TGTGCCAGCAGCCCCGGGACAGGGTCCTTCGATACGCAGTATTTT. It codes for CASSPGTGSFDTQYF.

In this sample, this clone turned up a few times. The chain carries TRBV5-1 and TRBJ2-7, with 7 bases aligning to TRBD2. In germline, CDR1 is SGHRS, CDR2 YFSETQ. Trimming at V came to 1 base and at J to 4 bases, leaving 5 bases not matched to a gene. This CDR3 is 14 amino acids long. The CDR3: CASSLWQGGYEQYF. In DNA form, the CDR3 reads TGCGCCAGCAGCTTGTGGCAGGGAGGGTACGAGCAGTACTTC.

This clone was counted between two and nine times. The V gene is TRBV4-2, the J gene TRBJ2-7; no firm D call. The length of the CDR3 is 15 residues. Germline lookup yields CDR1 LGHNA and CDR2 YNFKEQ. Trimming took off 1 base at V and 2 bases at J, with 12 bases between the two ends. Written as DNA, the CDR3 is TGTGCCAGCAGCCAAGTTTCGACCGGCCCCTACGAGCAGTACTTC. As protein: CASSQVSTGPYEQYF.

CDR3 bases: TGTGCCAGCTCACTCCGGGGGGCTGGCAATCAGCCCCAGCATTTT. It encodes CASSLRGAGNQPQHF. The V and J genes are TRBV18 and TRBJ1-5; possibly TRBD1 for D (6 bases). The CDR3 sequence is 15 residues long. Germline V CDR1 and CDR2: KGHSH, LQKENI. Trimming stripped 4 bases from V and 2 bases from J, with 12 bases between. The variable domain in full, completed from reference TRBV18 and TRBJ1-5, reads NAGVMQNPRHLVRRRGQEARLRCSPMKGHSHVYWYRQLPEEGLKFMVYLQKENIIDESGMPKERFSAEFPKEGPSILRIQQVVRGDSAAYFCASSLRGAGNQPQHFGDGTRLSIL.